This T cell receptor (beta chain) derives from a study of blood T cell repertoires in COVID-19. V lost 1 base and J 4 bases, leaving 16 bases between the germline ends. Germline CDR1 and CDR2: LGHDT and YNNKEL (reference sequence). This CDR3 is built from 16 residues. Clones were read by immunoSEQ multiplex PCR, and TCRdb kept only the in-frame ones, dropping some. This sample has 150,000 to 200,000 clones, with around three quarters found just once. V is TRBV3-1 (or the pseudogene TRBV3-2) and J is TRBJ1-1; D possibly corresponds to TRBD1 (5 bases). Source material: PBMCs or T cells enriched from blood (not recorded which). The sequence was collected from a woman in her forties or fifties with acute COVID-19. CDR3 in amino acids: CASSQALLEGSTEAFF. The CDR3 nucleotides read TGTGCCAGCAGCCAAGCTTTACTGGAGGGGAGCACTGAAGCTTTCTTT.